The rows below give T cell receptor beta chains drawn from one sample of a study of blood T cell repertoires in COVID-19. The protocol was immunoSEQ multiplex PCR, while the TCRdb copy is restricted to in-frame clones and leaves out a portion. The sample records over 150,000 clones, about 80% being singletons. Sequenced input: peripheral blood. These receptors all come from a woman aged 55-70 years with acute or convalescent COVID-19. CDR3s include the opening cysteine and the closing phenylalanine or tryptophan. A D gene is named only where the DNA matches it firmly. Rows may omit the clone size; those that give it use once, few, many or a size class.

J	size	D	V	length	DNA	CDR3
TRBJ1-1	-	-	TRBV5-1	14	TGCGCCAGCAGCTGGAACCTGGGGCGCACTGAAGCTTTCTTT	CASSWNLGRTEAFF
TRBJ1-1	few	TRBD1	TRBV4-1	18	TGCGCCAGCAGCCAAGATCTGGGGACAGGGCGAGCGGGCCCTGAAGCTTTCTTT	CASSQDLGTGRAGPEAFF
TRBJ1-2	-	-	TRBV2	12	TGTGCTTCCGGGCGGGGGGCCTATGGCTACACCTTC	CASGRGAYGYTF
TRBJ2-5	few	-	TRBV19	13	TGTGCCAGTAGTATAGACAGGAAAGAGACCCAGTACTTC	CASSIDRKETQYF
TRBJ2-5	-	TRBD1	TRBV6-5	14	TGTGCCAGCAGGCCGGACAGGCACCAAGAGACCCAGTACTTC	CASRPDRHQETQYF
TRBJ1-5	-	-	TRBV4-1	15	TGCGCCAGCAGCCAAGATGGACAGAACGATCAGCCCCAGCATTTT	CASSQDGQNDQPQHF
TRBJ2-2	-	-	TRBV15	15	TGTGCCACCAGCAGAGATACTGAAAACACCGGGGAGCTGTTTTTT	CATSRDTENTGELFF
TRBJ1-1	-	TRBD1	TRBV19	14	TGTGCCAGTAGTTTCCAGGGGGCGAACACTGAAGCTTTCTTT	CASSFQGANTEAFF
TRBJ1-2	once	-	TRBV6-4	15	TGTGCCAGCAGGCCGGAGGACGTTGCTAACTATGGCTACACCTTC	CASRPEDVANYGYTF
TRBJ2-4	-	TRBD1	TRBV6-5	13	TGTGCCAGCAGGAGACAGGGGGCGAACATTCAGTACTTC	CASRRQGANIQYF
TRBJ2-6	-	-	TRBV9	21	TGTGCCAGCAGCGTAGATGGAGGGGAAGAAATGTTACTCCCTGGGGCCAACGTCCTGACTTTC	CASSVDGGEEMLLPGANVLTF
TRBJ2-1	-	TRBD1	TRBV3-1/TRBV3-2	15	TGTGCCAGCAGCCATTGGGGACAGCCGGCGCATGAGCAGTTCTTC	CASSHWGQPAHEQFF
TRBJ1-2	once	-	TRBV15	15	TGTGCCACCAGCAGAGAGCCCCGAATGTCGGGAGGCTACACCTTC	CATSREPRMSGGYTF
TRBJ2-3	-	-	TRBV7-3	13	TGTGCCAGCAGCTTAATCGCGGATGATACGCAGTATTTT	CASSLIADDTQYF
TRBJ1-5	-	-	TRBV7-9	15	TGTGCCAGCAGCTCCGGACAGATTAGCAATCAGCCCCAGCATTTT	CASSSGQISNQPQHF
TRBJ1-5	-	-	TRBV28	16	TGTGCCAGCAGTCTTCAGGGTGCCCCTTCCGATCAGCCCCAGCATTTT	CASSLQGAPSDQPQHF
TRBJ1-4	-	-	TRBV18	15	TGTGCCAGCTCACCCCAGGCGTCGGAAAGAGAAAAACTGTTTTTT	CASSPQASEREKLFF
TRBJ1-5	once	TRBD1	TRBV5-5	14	TGTGCCAGCAGCCGGGACAGGGGAGACCAGCCCCAGCATTTT	CASSRDRGDQPQHF
TRBJ1-5	-	TRBD1	TRBV7-2	15	TGTGCCAGCAGCCCCCAGGGGGCGACAAGTCAGCCCCAGCATTTT	CASSPQGATSQPQHF
TRBJ2-1	-	TRBD2	TRBV6-2/TRBV6-3	19	TGTGCCAGCAGTTATACAGGACTAGCGGGTCTCGCGGGGAACAATGAGCAGTTCTTC	CASSYTGLAGLAGNNEQFF
TRBJ1-2	-	-	TRBV11-2	12	TGTGCCAGCAGCTTAGAGACAGTAGGCTACACCTTC	CASSLETVGYTF
TRBJ1-5	few	TRBD1	TRBV20-1	14	TGCAGTGCTAGTGGGGACAGCCCCAATCAGCCCCAGCATTTT	CSASGDSPNQPQHF
TRBJ1-4	once	TRBD1	TRBV7-9	15	TGTGCCAGCAGCACACGTGGAGGGGGCGATGAAAAACTGTTTTTT	CASSTRGGGDEKLFF
TRBJ2-3	-	TRBD1	TRBV5-1	14	TGCGCCAGCAAGGAGTACAGGGGGCTGGATACGCAGTATTTT	CASKEYRGLDTQYF
TRBJ2-3	-	TRBD2	TRBV6-1	16	TGTGCCAGCAGTGCCAGCGCTCTAGCGGGGGAGGATACGCAGTATTTT	CASSASALAGEDTQYF
TRBJ2-3	-	-	TRBV18	13	TGTGCCAGCTCACCCTACGAGCAAGATACGCAGTATTTT	CASSPYEQDTQYF
TRBJ1-2	-	-	TRBV11-2	16	TGTGCCAGCAGCAAGGCCAGGGCCCTCGCTAACTATGGCTACACCTTC	CASSKARALANYGYTF
TRBJ1-5	once	TRBD1	TRBV19	17	TGTGCCAGTAGTATTGGACAGGGGGCGAGGAGCAATCAGCCCCAGCATTTT	CASSIGQGARSNQPQHF
TRBJ2-7	-	-	TRBV12-5	13	TGTGCTAGTAAGAGTGTCGAAGCCTACGAGCAGTACTTC	CASKSVEAYEQYF
TRBJ1-6	-	TRBD1	TRBV27	14	TGTGCCAGCAGGGTGACAGGGGGCCATTCACCCCTCCACTTT	CASRVTGGHSPLHF
TRBJ1-1	few	-	TRBV5-1	14	TGCGCCAGCAGCCCGGCACAGCAGAACACTGAAGCTTTCTTT	CASSPAQQNTEAFF
TRBJ2-3	-	-	TRBV3-1/TRBV3-2	14	TGTGCCAGCAGCCAAGAGGGAGTCACAGATACGCAGTATTTT	CASSQEGVTDTQYF
TRBJ2-3	-	-	TRBV6-6	14	TGTGCCAGTTCGACTAGTATCGGAGCAGATACGCAGTATTTT	CASSTSIGADTQYF
TRBJ1-4	once	-	TRBV7-9	17	TGTGCCAGCAGTCCCGCCGGGGGGCCGGGAGTGAAGGAAAAACTGTTTTTT	CASSPAGGPGVKEKLFF